The 16 T cell receptor beta chains reported below all come from one sample, sequenced in a study of shared T cell receptors in the human thymus. The repertoire was sequenced with immunoSEQ multiplex PCR; TCRdb's copy has only in-frame clones and lacks some. Of about 660,000 clones listed, around 87% are singletons. The data were also submitted as part of a second study, on human thymus T cells.

The sample consisted of thymocytes. These receptors were taken from a boy under three years old with a congenital heart defect.

The chain employs TRBV11-2 and TRBJ2-7; the D gene is possibly TRBD2 (6 bases). Germline V gene sequence: CDR1 SGHAT, CDR2 FQNNGV. The CDR3 consists of 14 residues. V shed 5 bases and J shed 2 bases, with 13 bases lying between them. This CDR3 is CASSPWGVTYEQYF. The CDR3 DNA sequence: TGTGCCAGCAGCCCTTGGGGGGTAACCTACGAGCAGTACTTC.

The CDR3 is CASSLLGGSNEQFF. The DNA of the CDR3 is TGTGCCAGCAGTTTATTGGGCGGGAGCAATGAGCAGTTCTTC. The V and J genes are TRBV28 and TRBJ2-1; TRBD2 agrees at 7 bases. With V trimmed by 1 base and J by 6 bases, 3 bases remained unmatched. Germline V gives CDR1 MDHEN, CDR2 SYDVKM. CDR3 length: 14 residues.

The V gene is TRBV27, the J gene TRBJ2-7; 10 positions agree with TRBD1. V was pared by 0 bases and J by 1 base, with 3 bases of the junction left unmatched. This CDR3 comprises 16 residues. CDR1 and CDR2 (germline): MNHEY, SMNVEV (reference sequence). The CDR3 nucleotides read TGTGCCAGCAGTTTATCGGGGACAGGGGCATCCTACGAGCAGTACTTC. It translates to CASSLSGTGASYEQYF.

The chain couples TRBV5-1 to TRBJ2-3, with a weak D call TRBD1 (6 bases). This CDR3 is built from 16 residues. Per the germline V gene, CDR1 is SGHRS and CDR2 is YFSETQ. The V end lost 0 bases, the J end lost 2 bases, and 13 bases lay between the germline ends. The CDR3 loop reads CASSLEGHPSTDTQYF. The CDR3 DNA is TGCGCCAGCAGCTTGGAGGGACACCCGTCCACAGATACGCAGTATTTT.

V usage is TRBV2 and J usage is TRBJ2-3, with 7 bases aligning to TRBD2. There are 16 residues in the CDR3. J lost 5 bases, V lost 7 bases, and 15 bases had no gene match. In germline, CDR1 is SNHLY, CDR2 FYNNEI. The CDR3 is CASIRIRRERVDTQYF. CDR3 coding DNA: TGTGCCAGCATTAGGATCCGGCGGGAGCGGGTAGATACGCAGTATTTT.

The V gene is TRBV28, the J gene TRBJ1-5; TRBD1 might be the D (6 bases). CDR3 length: 22 residues. The germline gives CDR1 MDHEN, CDR2 SYDVKM. Trimming removed 3 bases from V and 0 bases from J, with 30 bases in between. DNA of the CDR3: TGTGCCAGCAGTTTTTGGCTCGGGGACCGCAGGGGAGTTGGCAATAGCAATCAGCCCCAGCATTTT. Its translation: CASSFWLGDRRGVGNSNQPQHF.

The rearrangement links TRBV19 to TRBJ2-7; 9 nucleotides agree with TRBD1. Unmatched junction bases numbered 14, after V lost 4 bases and J lost 7 bases. This CDR3 contains 16 residues. Germline V gives CDR1 LNHDA, CDR2 SQIVND (reference sequence). Here the CDR3 DNA reads TGTGCCAGTAGTACTGCCGGGACAGGGTTGCGAGGGGAGCAGTACTTC. Translated, it gives CASSTAGTGLRGEQYF.

The chain uses TRBV5-1 and TRBJ2-5; 7 nucleotides line up with TRBD2. J lost 4 bases, V lost 4 bases, and 10 bases had no gene match. This CDR3 has 15 amino acids. CDR1 SGHRS and CDR2 YFSETQ come from the germline V gene. This chain's CDR3 is CASSPDGEGGETQYF. The DNA of the CDR3 is TGCGCCAGCAGCCCCGATGGGGAGGGTGGAGAGACCCAGTACTTC.

The chain employs TRBV30 and TRBJ1-2; D unresolved. The CDR3 extends over 13 amino acids. CDR1 GTSNPN and CDR2 SVGIG come from the germline V gene (reference sequence). V dropped 5 bases and J dropped 0 bases, with 10 bases sitting between them. In DNA, the CDR3 is TGTGCCTGGCGGGAGGGATCTAACTATGGCTACACCTTC. Its protein product is CAWREGSNYGYTF. Variable domain in full (rest from reference TRBV30 and TRBJ1-2): SQTIHQWPATLVQPVGSPLSLECTVEGTSNPNLYWYRQAAGRGLQLLFYSVGIGQISSEVPQNLSASRPQDRQFILSSKKLLLSDSGFYLCAWREGSNYGYTFGSGTRLTVV.

This sequence joins TRBV6-5 and TRBJ1-6; perhaps TRBD1 as D (6 bases). Germline V gene sequence: CDR1 MNHEY, CDR2 SVGAGI. V lost 4 bases and J lost 0, with 10 bases in between. This CDR3 is 16 amino acids long. The CDR3 nucleotides read TGTGCCAGCAGTTCACGAGGGGGCTCCTATAATTCACCCCTCCACTTT. Amino acid sequence: CASSSRGGSYNSPLHF.

The chain couples TRBV4-3 to TRBJ2-4; TRBD2 matches at 9 bases. Trimming at V came to 0 bases and at J to 1 base, leaving 10 bases not matched to a gene. The CDR3 covers 19 residues. The germline CDR1 and CDR2 sequences are LGHNA and YSLEER. The CDR3 DNA reads TGCGCCAGCAGCCAAGAGAGGGGACTAGCCCGCTTTGCCAAAAACATTCAGTACTTC. Residues: CASSQERGLARFAKNIQYF.

This clone has a single count. The CDR3 bases are TGTGCTAGTGGTTTGAACGGACTAGCGGGAGACAATGAGCAGTTCTTC. It specifies CASGLNGLAGDNEQFF. The chain joins TRBV12-5 to TRBJ2-1, with TRBD2 matching 13 bases. CDR3 size: 16 residues. CDR1 and CDR2 from the germline V gene are LGHNT and FRNRAP. Unmatched junction bases numbered 3, after V lost 2 bases and J lost 5 bases.

The gene calls are TRBV6-1 and TRBJ1-6; TRBD1 aligns across 8 bases. This CDR3 has 16 amino acids. V lost 0 bases and J lost 9; bases outside the gene matches: 7. The germline CDR1 and CDR2 sequences are MNHNS and SASEGT. The CDR3 nucleotides are TGTGCCAGCAGTGAAGCGGCCAGGGGGCGGGCTTCACCCCTCCACTTT. Protein product: CASSEAARGRASPLHF.

The chain links TRBV6-5 to TRBJ2-7; no clear D gene. This CDR3 contains 14 residues. V was shortened by 5 bases and J by 2 bases, with 13 bases between the two germline ends. The germline V gene has CDR1 MNHEY and CDR2 SVGAGI. This CDR3 is CASSRRRKTYEQYF. The CDR3 nucleotides read TGTGCCAGCAGTCGTCGGCGGAAAACCTACGAGCAGTACTTC.

This clone has just a few counts. This sequence joins TRBV25-1 and TRBJ1-1, with a weak D call TRBD1 (5 bases). The CDR3 runs 13 residues. Germline V CDR1 and CDR2: MGHDK, SYGVNS. The V and J ends lost 7 bases and 1 base respectively, with 10 bases between them. The CDR3 coding sequence is TGTGCCAGCAAGGGGCAGCAGAACACTGAAGCTTTCTTT. It is translated as CASKGQQNTEAFF.

This chain connects TRBV2 to TRBJ1-5; the D gene is possibly TRBD1 (5 bases). Germline V gives CDR1 SNHLY, CDR2 FYNNEI. The CDR3 has 15 residues. The V end was cut by 6 bases, the J end by 3 bases, with 15 bases between. CDR3 region: CASSLRTGPNQPQHF. CDR3 coding DNA: TGTGCCAGCAGCCTGAGAACAGGACCCAATCAGCCCCAGCATTTT. The full variable domain, rest sourced from reference TRBV2 and TRBJ1-5, is EPEVTQTPSHQVTQMGQEVILRCVPISNHLYFYWYRQILGQKVEFLVSFYNNEISEKSEIFDDQFSVERPDGSNFTLKIRSTKLEDSAMYFCASSLRTGPNQPQHFGDGTRLSIL.